The rows below give T cell receptor beta chains drawn from one sample of a study of radiotherapy plus CTLA-4 blockade in lung cancer. Using immunoSEQ multiplex PCR, the repertoire was profiled, and TCRdb retains in-frame clones only, with some absent. The sample shows fewer than 45,000 clones, 85% to 90% of them seen only once. The material was peripheral blood, obtained from a patient treated with radiotherapy plus ipilimumab. The receptors originated from a human donor with non-small cell lung cancer who had stable disease on radiotherapy plus ipilimumab. The CDR3 runs from the conserved cysteine through the conserved F or W. The D gene is left open where the match is weak. Rows give clone size only sometimes, using once, few, many, or a class for an expanded clone.

>.|TRBJ2-7|.|TRBV6-5
CASSYWDSSYEQYF
TGTGCCAGCAGTTACTGGGACTCGAGCTACGAGCAGTACTTC
>TRBD2|TRBJ2-7|.|TRBV7-6
CASSLGGGRAGEQYF
TGTGCCAGCAGCTTAGGCGGCGGGAGGGCCGGCGAGCAGTACTTC
>.|TRBJ1-4|.|TRBV2
CASREGRGGIINEKLFF
TGTGCCAGCAGAGAAGGAAGGGGCGGGATTATTAATGAAAAACTGTTTTTT
>.|TRBJ2-1|.|TRBV7-3
CASSSDFYNEQFF
TGTGCCAGCAGCTCCGACTTCTACAATGAGCAGTTCTTC
>.|TRBJ2-2|.|TRBV7-2
CASTTRGGYTGELFF
TGTGCCAGCACGACCCGAGGAGGATACACCGGGGAGCTGTTTTTT
>.|TRBJ2-2|.|TRBV11-2
CASSKTGSGELFF
TGTGCCAGCAGCAAAACAGGGTCCGGGGAGCTGTTTTTT
>.|TRBJ1-2|.|TRBV9
CASSVSTNYGYTF
TGTGCCAGCAGCGTATCAACTAACTATGGCTACACCTTC
>.|TRBJ2-6|.|TRBV12-5
CASGHRAPGANVLTF
TGTGCTAGTGGACACAGGGCACCTGGGGCCAACGTCCTGACTTTC
>TRBD1|TRBJ2-2|.|TRBV18
CASSPTGPNTGELFF
TGTGCCAGCTCACCGACAGGGCCGAACACCGGGGAGCTGTTTTTT
>.|TRBJ2-7|once|TRBV11-3
CASSLQGTYEQYF
TGTGCCAGCAGCCTACAGGGTACCTACGAGCAGTACTTC
>TRBD1|TRBJ1-2|.|TRBV6-1
CASSKDRDGGYTF
TGTGCCAGCAGTAAGGACAGGGATGGTGGCTACACCTTC
>TRBD2|TRBJ2-5|.|TRBV28
CASSLRTSGRETQYF
TGTGCCAGCAGCCTACGGACTAGCGGGAGAGAGACCCAGTACTTC
>.|TRBJ2-7|.|TRBV11-2
CASSLKRDEQYF
TGTGCCAGCAGCTTGAAACGGGACGAGCAGTACTTC
>.|TRBJ2-6|.|TRBV19
CASTLDSSGANVLTF
TGTGCCAGTACTCTGGACAGCTCTGGGGCCAACGTCCTGACTTTC
>TRBD2|TRBJ2-7|.|TRBV5-4
CASSLGGGVGSYEQYF
TGTGCCAGCAGCTTGGGGGGGGGAGTCGGCTCCTACGAGCAGTACTTC
>TRBD1|TRBJ1-2|.|TRBV9
CASSGGQDGYGYTF
TGTGCCAGCAGCGGGGGACAGGACGGCTATGGCTACACCTTC
>TRBD1|TRBJ1-6|.|TRBV30
CAWSVTGTGLFNSPLHF
TGTGCCTGGAGTGTAACGGGGACAGGGCTGTTTAATTCACCCCTCCACTTT
>.|TRBJ2-7|.|TRBV30
CAWSQGNEQYF
TGTGCCTGGAGTCAGGGCAACGAGCAGTACTTC
>.|TRBJ1-5|.|TRBV19
CASRSQAVSNQPQHF
TGTGCCAGTAGGTCACAGGCGGTTAGCAATCAGCCCCAGCATTTT
>TRBD1|TRBJ1-5|.|TRBV19
CASSTGQGNNQPQHF
TGTGCCAGTAGTACAGGACAGGGAAACAATCAGCCCCAGCATTTT
>.|TRBJ2-1|.|TRBV29-1
CSVHRDFQQFF
TGCAGCGTCCACCGGGACTTCCAGCAGTTCTTC
>.|TRBJ2-3|once|TRBV6-4
CASSEEVLDTQYF
TGTGCCAGCAGTGAAGAGGTTTTGGATACGCAGTATTTT
>.|TRBJ2-7|.|TRBV5-4
CASSVDSPVGEQYF
TGTGCCAGCAGCGTGGACAGCCCGGTGGGCGAGCAGTACTTC